These T cell receptor beta chains were read from a single sample in a study of blood T cell repertoires in COVID-19. The table came from immunoSEQ multiplex PCR; TCRdb's copy has only in-frame clones and leaves some out. The sample shows 55,000 to 85,000 clones, 81% of them seen only once. Sequenced input: peripheral blood. All receptors come from a woman between 65 and 79 years old with acute or convalescent COVID-19. Both conserved end residues are part of each CDR3. The D gene is left open where the match is weak. A row's size may be missing; if present it is once, few, many or a size class.

>many|TRBJ1-5|TRBD1|TRBV7-9
TGTGCCAGCAGCTCACAGGGGGCCCAGCCCCAGCATTTT
CASSSQGAQPQHF
>-|TRBJ2-1|TRBD2|TRBV6-1
TGTGCCAGCAGTGAAGATATTGTGGTGCTAGCGGGGTACAATGAGCAGTTCTTC
CASSEDIVVLAGYNEQFF
>few|TRBJ1-6|-|TRBV2
TGTGCCAGCAGTGAAGTTCCTCCTAATTCACCCCTCCACTTT
CASSEVPPNSPLHF
>once|TRBJ1-1|-|TRBV30
TGTGCCCGCACGAGGATGAACACTGAAGCTTTCTTT
CARTRMNTEAFF
>-|TRBJ1-2|-|TRBV28
TGTGCCAGCAGCCGACAGTATGGCTACACCTTC
CASSRQYGYTF
>-|TRBJ2-2|TRBD2|TRBV29-1
TGCAGCGTCCTGAATACTAGCGGACCCACCGGGGAGCTGTTTTTT
CSVLNTSGPTGELFF
>-|TRBJ1-5|-|TRBV5-6
TGTGCCAGCAGCTTGAGGGGCAGTAGCAATCAGCCCCAGCATTTT
CASSLRGSSNQPQHF
>-|TRBJ2-3|TRBD1|TRBV5-1
TGCGCCAGCAGCCCTGGGACAGGAGCGAGCACAGATACGCAGTATTTT
CASSPGTGASTDTQYF
>-|TRBJ2-2|TRBD1|TRBV6-4
TGTGCCAGCAGTGAACAGGGGTCCCCCGGGGAGCTGTTTTTT
CASSEQGSPGELFF
>-|TRBJ2-7|TRBD1|TRBV27
TGTGCCAGCAAAACCTTCGGGACAGGGGGCGCCTACTCGTACGAGCAGTACTTC
CASKTFGTGGAYSYEQYF
>-|TRBJ1-1|-|TRBV30
TGTGCCTGGAGTGCTCAGGGGAACACTGAAGCTTTCTTT
CAWSAQGNTEAFF